This T cell receptor (beta chain) was profiled in a study of T cells in Graves' hyperthyroidism and ophthalmopathy. Across the study: Initial diagnosis, before any treatment, was when peripheral blood was collected.

Concerning this clonotype: Its cognate antigen is unknown.

For Graves' hyperthyroidism to be stable, ophthalmopathy could not progress within 18 months. Study-wide results and limits: The majority of expanded thyroid clonotypes above 0.001 also appeared in blood. Stable hyperthyroidism and ophthalmopathy were separated using 13 V-J signatures.

RNA transcripts were the template for amplifying TCR beta CDR3 regions. The study used the HTBI primer set for a first-round RT-PCR of the TCR CDR3. TCRdb reprocessed the multiplex PCR reads via MiXCR and lists one record per CDR3 protein. The sample has around 720,000 distinct CDR3 sequences, 35% seen once. From germline, CDR1 is LGHNA and CDR2 YNFKEQ. The V and J ends lost 5 bases and 5 bases, in that order; junction bases with no gene match: 2. This CDR3 has 15 residues. The sequencing input was blood. This sequence originates from a woman aged 40 to 50 with Graves' hyperthyroidism. This sequence joins TRBV4-2 and TRBJ2-2, with 13 bases fitting TRBD2. The CDR3 DNA reads as TGTGCCAGCAGCAAACTAGCGGGGGGGACCGGGGAGCTGTTTTTT. It translates to CASSKLAGGTGELFF.